This T cell receptor beta chain was retrieved from a study of CD8+CD57+ T cells in acquired aplastic anemia. The wider study: Each DNA sample taken from sorted CD4+ and CD8+ cells came to approximately 3.3 ug on average. Study outcomes and limitations: Researchers report that around 31 CD8+ CDR3 sequences appeared in both patients and controls.

Template material for TCR beta VDJ and CDR3 profiling consisted of genomic DNA. From the reads, TCRdb called clonotypes with MiXCR, one entry per CDR3 protein. Altogether around 500,000 distinct CDR3 sequences are present, around 32% being singletons, with the ten largest covering roughly 0.8%. There are many counts of this clonotype. What it binds is unknown. CDR3 length: 12 residues. The V gene's germline CDR1 is DFQATT and CDR2 SNEGSKA (reference sequence). V was clipped by 5 bases and J by 4 bases, with 9 bases between them. Patients chosen for sequencing had shown CD8+CD57+ cell expansion by flow cytometry. Patients were therapy-naive when their blood was sampled.

The V and J genes are TRBV20-1 and TRBJ1-5; possibly TRBD1 for D (5 bases). Source material: sorted CD4+, CD8+, or CD8+CD57+ T cells (not recorded which) from PBMCs. This clonotype originated in a human donor with aplastic anemia. CDR3 sequence: CSASGGNQPQHF. The DNA for the CDR3 is TGCAGTGCTTCGGGGGGGAATCAGCCCCAGCATTTT.